This is a list of T cell receptor beta chains from one sample in a study of T-cell memory formation after mild COVID-19. TCRdb itself ran the 5' RACE reads through MiXCR, one entry per CDR3 protein. The sample lists about 270,000 distinct CDR3 sequences; 15% to 20% were seen once. Sequencing input: PBMCs or a T cell subset sorted from them (not recorded which). All receptors come from a man younger than 35 who had mild COVID-19 (a few samples of this study predate the infection). Cell type and time point are not known. CDR3s include the opening cysteine and the closing phenylalanine or tryptophan. Fields, in order: J gene, V gene, D gene, clone size, CDR3 DNA, CDR3 protein. The D gene is left open where the match is weak. Size values are once, few and many counts, or a class for expanded clones, and some rows have none.

J: TRBJ1-3
V: TRBV2
D: .
size: .
DNA: TGTGCCAGCAGTGCGAGGGAAAGCTCTGGAAACACCATATATTTT
CDR3: CASSARESSGNTIYF

J: TRBJ2-7
V: TRBV4-1
D: TRBD1
size: .
DNA: TGCGCCAGCAGCCAAGATTTGCAGGGGGCAGGGGAGCAGTACTTC
CDR3: CASSQDLQGAGEQYF

J: TRBJ2-1
V: TRBV20-1
D: .
size: few
DNA: TGCAGTGCTATGGGAGGCTTCCCGTTGGATAGGGAGCAGTTCTTC
CDR3: CSAMGGFPLDREQFF

J: TRBJ2-7
V: TRBV9
D: .
size: .
DNA: TGTGCCAGCAGCGTGCGGACCTGGAGCGAGCAGTACTTC
CDR3: CASSVRTWSEQYF

J: TRBJ1-2
V: TRBV12-3/TRBV12-4
D: TRBD1
size: few
DNA: TGTGCCAGCAGTTTGTCGGGACAGGCGAACTATGGCTACACCTTC
CDR3: CASSLSGQANYGYTF

J: TRBJ1-4
V: TRBV5-1
D: .
size: many
DNA: TGCGCCAGCAGCCCGATGACGGATGAAAAACTGTTTTTT
CDR3: CASSPMTDEKLFF

J: TRBJ2-2
V: TRBV28
D: .
size: few
DNA: TGTGCCAGCAGTTCTCGGGGTTATGGGATAGGGGAGCTGTTTTTT
CDR3: CASSSRGYGIGELFF

J: TRBJ2-1
V: TRBV12-3/TRBV12-4
D: TRBD2
size: medium-sized
DNA: TGTGCCAGCAGTTTGGGCGGGGGGTACAATGAGCAGTTCTTC
CDR3: CASSLGGGYNEQFF

J: TRBJ1-6
V: TRBV7-9
D: .
size: .
DNA: TGTGCCAGCAGCTCCCCAGACAGGCATTCTAATTCACCCCTCCACTTT
CDR3: CASSSPDRHSNSPLHF

J: TRBJ1-6
V: TRBV7-9
D: .
size: few
DNA: TGTGCCAGCAGCCAGTGGGGGGCGGGTAATTCACCCCTCCACTTT
CDR3: CASSQWGAGNSPLHF

J: TRBJ2-5
V: TRBV7-2
D: .
size: few
DNA: TGTGCCAGCAGCCCCCGGAGGGCCCAAGAGACCCAGTACTTC
CDR3: CASSPRRAQETQYF

J: TRBJ1-2
V: TRBV7-9
D: .
size: .
DNA: TGTGCCAGCAGCTTAGCAGGGAAGGCTAACTATGGCTACACCTTC
CDR3: CASSLAGKANYGYTF

J: TRBJ2-7
V: TRBV20-1
D: .
size: .
DNA: TGCAGTGTCGGGGGTTACGAGCAGTACTTC
CDR3: CSVGGYEQYF

J: TRBJ2-5
V: TRBV9
D: .
size: .
DNA: TGTGCCAGCAGCCCCTGGCCTGGGGGGACCCAGTACTTC
CDR3: CASSPWPGGTQYF

J: TRBJ2-4
V: TRBV7-9
D: .
size: few
DNA: TGTGCCAGCAGCTTAGACCCACTGGGAGAAAACATTCAGTACTTC
CDR3: CASSLDPLGENIQYF

J: TRBJ2-1
V: TRBV7-9
D: TRBD2
size: .
DNA: TGTGCCAGCAGCCTCCGTAGCGGGGACGAGCAGTTCTTC
CDR3: CASSLRSGDEQFF

J: TRBJ2-2
V: TRBV5-1
D: .
size: few
DNA: TGCGCCAGCAGCGTCGACGGCACCGGGGAGCTGTTTTTT
CDR3: CASSVDGTGELFF

J: TRBJ2-5
V: TRBV6-2/TRBV6-3
D: .
size: .
DNA: TGTGCCACCCATTGGGTAGGAAAGACCCAGTACTTC
CDR3: CATHWVGKTQYF

J: TRBJ2-3
V: TRBV6-5
D: TRBD1
size: .
DNA: TGTGCCAGCAGCCGGACAGGGGTCTGGGATACGCAGTATTTT
CDR3: CASSRTGVWDTQYF

J: TRBJ2-1
V: TRBV25-1
D: .
size: .
DNA: TGTGCCAGCAACGGTGGCTACAATGAGCAGTTCTTC
CDR3: CASNGGYNEQFF

J: TRBJ2-4
V: TRBV24-1
D: .
size: few
DNA: TGTGCCACCAGTGACCCCAAGGGGGTCGGGGACATTCAGTACTTC
CDR3: CATSDPKGVGDIQYF

J: TRBJ1-1
V: TRBV20-1
D: .
size: many
DNA: TGCAGTGCTAGAGAAGGGTGGACTGAAGCTTTCTTT
CDR3: CSAREGWTEAFF

J: TRBJ2-5
V: TRBV12-3/TRBV12-4
D: TRBD1
size: .
DNA: TGTGCCAGCAGGATGACAGGGGGGGAGACCCAGTACTTC
CDR3: CASRMTGGETQYF